This T cell receptor (beta chain) was sequenced during a study of identical twins. A few counts support this clonotype. Via MiXCR, TCRdb re-called the 5' RACE reads, giving one row per CDR3 protein. Of 250,000 to 350,000 distinct CDR3 sequences in the sample, roughly 8.6% were seen once. Looked up from germline, CDR1 is SGDLS and CDR2 is YYNGEE. Trimming cost V 3 bases and J 4 bases, with 17 bases left between them. This CDR3 is built from 15 residues. The same sample was also studied in work on yellow fever vaccine responses in identical twins.

The chain joins TRBV9 to TRBJ2-7, with D perhaps TRBD1 or TRBD2 (8 bases each). The specimen was CD8+ T cells sorted from blood. This TCR was recovered from a woman aged 18-29 years in good health. CDR3 in amino acids: CASSGGGTGPYEQYF. DNA of the CDR3: TGTGCCAGCAGCGGCGGGGGGACAGGTCCGTACGAGCAGTACTTC. Full variable domain (outside the CDR3, taken from reference TRBV9 and TRBJ2-7): DSGVTQTPKHLITATGQRVTLRCSPRSGDLSVYWYQQSLDQGLQFLIQYYNGEERAKGNILERFSAQQFPDLHSELNLSSLELGDSALYFCASSGGGTGPYEQYFGPGTRLTVT.